This T cell receptor (beta chain) came from a study of blood T cell repertoires in COVID-19 (dated by TCRdb to about 2020). Describing the broader study: Collaborator samples came from the United States, Italy and Spain and covered acute and convalescent phases of COVID-19. The material from the prospective study consisted of cDNA or gDNA derived from T cells, B-cell-depleted T cells, or PBMCs. Subjects who had been exposed to COVID-19, were actively infected with it, or had recovered from it provided the deeply sampled blood TCRbeta repertoires that made up the dataset. The repertoires were released in a freely available public database intended as a resource for research on the immune response to SARS-CoV-2. The samples were drawn from two sources: the first 160 participants of the ongoing ImmuneRACE study, and approximately 1,300 subjects contributed by 6 global collaborators. Sample metadata almost always included a de-identified subject ID, COVID-19 status, age in years and sex. Where available, HLA class I and class II types were taken from metadata supplied by the sample provider and were not determined by assay-based typing. General findings and caveats noted by the study authors: How much clinical and demographic metadata was included differed by source and by participant, and the metadata was provided uncurated.

One collaborating source in Seattle enrolled patients during active infection and followed them longitudinally through the course of disease. Collaborating institutions collected whole blood in K2EDTA tubes following their own protocols. Collaborator samples were shipped for TCRbeta analysis as frozen whole blood, isolated PBMCs, or DNA extracted from either sample type. TCRbeta CDR3 regions were amplified from genomic DNA by means of the immunoSEQ Assay, a bias-controlled multiplex PCR. Processing in the source paper ran as follows. The number of nucleated cells in each sample was estimated by amplification of reference gene primers within the assay. To quantify the absolute abundance of each unique TCRbeta CDR3 rearrangement, sequence reads were collapsed and filtered. For each sample, productive Simpson clonality was calculated as the square root of Simpson's diversity index over productive rearrangements. TCRdb took this table from immuneACCESS and kept in-frame rearrangements with V and J called. Such tables lack part of the clones; where checked against another copy, unresolved V genes explain under half of the gap, and the rest is unexplained. The DNA was the basis for D and trimming; V, J and clone size are from that table. Counted in this sample were just over 300,000 clones; about nine tenths of them appeared once. The ten largest clones add up to approximately 1.8% of the sample.

To note about this clone: Its antigen specificity is not known. The record has no base qualities; no much larger clone is one base away.

This TCR came from a woman aged 30 to 39 with COVID-19, enrolled during active disease. The sample taken for sequencing was peripheral blood.

DNA sequence: TGCGCCAGCAGCCCCCGGACAGGGGCGTCTTCCGGGGAGCTGTTTTTT. Translated, it gives CASSPRTGASSGELFF. The sequence joins TRBV5-1 to TRBJ2-2; TRBD1 matches 9 bases in the middle. At the junction V is shortened by 4 bases and J by 6 bases; bases outside the gene matches: 10. CDR3 length: 16 amino acids, cysteine to phenylalanine. Only the CDR3 DNA is retained, 48 bases long and in frame from the first base. CDR1 SGHRS and CDR2 YFSETQ are derived from the germline V gene.